The T cell receptor (beta chain) under discussion was sequenced for a study of glioma-infiltrating T cells after dendritic cell vaccination. Germline values: CDR1 ENHRY, CDR2 SYGVKD. V dropped 7 bases and J dropped 2; count of bases not matched to a gene: 3. The CDR3 totals 13 residues. This table comes from immunoSEQ multiplex PCR, and its TCRdb copy is limited to in-frame clones, with some not included. The sample consists of about 3,700 clones, over 85% of them appearing once. The chain has TRBV10-3 and TRBJ1-1; 8 nucleotides line up with TRBD1. Sample: blood, taken before dendritic cell vaccination. This clonotype was sampled from a human donor with glioblastoma. The CDR3 coding sequence is TGTGCCATCATGACAGGGGCTAACACTGAAGCTTTCTTT. Residues: CAIMTGANTEAFF.